The 29 T cell receptor beta chains presented below share a single source sample, sequenced in a study of Ad26.COV2.S vaccination and SARS-CoV-2 variants. As to treatment: some 19 received Ad26.COV2.S at low or high dose, single or two shots; 5 received placebo; per-sample allocation not given. The samples date from day 63 after the first vaccine or placebo injection. The table came from immunoSEQ multiplex PCR; TCRdb's copy has only in-frame clones and leaves some out. The profile shows roughly 420,000 clones, 89% of them singletons. The sequences come from peripheral blood, collected in a trial of Ad26.COV2.S vaccine versus placebo. The source of these receptors is a person between 18 and 59 years old who received the Ad26.COV2.S COVID-19 vaccine or a placebo.

The chain employs TRBV20-1 and TRBJ2-3, with D hard to call. The V and J ends lost 3 bases and 8 bases respectively, with 12 bases between them. The CDR3 sequence is 12 residues long. Per the germline V gene, CDR1 is DFQATT and CDR2 is SNEGSKA (reference sequence). The CDR3 DNA reads TGCAGTGCTAGTTGGCTCACCGGTACGCAGTATTTT. This encodes CSASWLTGTQYF.

This clone occurred once. The CDR3 DNA sequence: TGCGCCAGCAGCGCCGGGGACCAAGAGACCCAGTACTTC. Encoded protein: CASSAGDQETQYF. The chain links TRBV5-1 to TRBJ2-5, with a possible D match to TRBD2 (5 bases). Trimming took off 4 bases at V and 0 bases at J, with 7 bases between the two ends. CDR3 length equals 13 residues. CDR1 is SGHRS and CDR2 is YFSETQ in the germline V gene. Using reference TRBV5-1 and TRBJ2-5 for the parts outside the CDR3, the full variable domain is KAGVTQTPRYLIKTRGQQVTLSCSPISGHRSVSWYQQTPGQGLQFLFEYFSETQRNKGNFPGRFSGRQFSNSRSEMNVSTLELGDSALYLCASSAGDQETQYFGPGTRLLVL.

A few counts support this clone. V is TRBV7-9 and J is TRBJ1-5, with D unresolved. The CDR3 covers 14 residues. V was trimmed by 2 bases and J by 0 bases, leaving 5 bases between them. The germline V gene has CDR1 SEHNR and CDR2 FQNEAQ (reference sequence). In DNA form, the CDR3 reads TGTGCCAGCAGCTTACACAATAGCAATCAGCCCCAGCATTTT. It is translated as CASSLHNSNQPQHF.

This chain joins TRBV19 and TRBJ1-2; TRBD1 matches 8 bases. Per the germline V gene, CDR1 is LNHDA and CDR2 is SQIVND (reference sequence). The CDR3 is made up of 18 amino acids. V dropped 2 bases and J dropped 0; count of bases not matched to a gene: 11. The CDR3 DNA reads TGTGCCAGTAGTATAAGTAGCGGGACAGGATTATCTAACTATGGCTACACCTTC. This gives the protein CASSISSGTGLSNYGYTF.

The gene calls are TRBV3-1 (or the pseudogene TRBV3-2) and TRBJ2-2, with 7 bases lining up with TRBD2. Losses at the gene ends were 0 bases for V and 5 bases for J; bases not matched to a gene: 3. The CDR3 length is 15 residues. Germline V gene data show CDR1 as LGHDT and CDR2 as YNNKEL (reference sequence). In DNA, the CDR3 is TGTGCCAGCAGCCAAGAGGCAGCGGGGACCGGGGAGCTGTTTTTT. This encodes CASSQEAAGTGELFF.

This rearrangement joins TRBV9 to TRBJ2-2, with 8 bases lining up with TRBD1. Trimming took 0 bases from V and 6 from J; bases not matched to a gene: 10. The CDR3 is 17 amino acids. CDR1 SGDLS and CDR2 YYNGEE come from the germline V gene. The CDR3 region has the DNA TGTGCCAGCAGCGTAGATGGCGGGACAGGTTATTCCGGGGAGCTGTTTTTT. Protein product: CASSVDGGTGYSGELFF.

The V call is TRBV27, the J call TRBJ1-1; the D gene is possibly TRBD1 (6 bases). CDR3 length: 14 amino acids. CDR1 and CDR2 from the germline V gene are MNHEY and SMNVEV (reference sequence). With 2 bases removed from V and 4 bases from J, the gap between germline ends came to 11 bases. The CDR3 here is CASSLGVGGTEAFF. The CDR3 nucleotides are TGTGCCAGCAGTTTAGGTGTAGGGGGCACTGAAGCTTTCTTT.

The chain carries TRBV5-6 and TRBJ2-7, with D tentatively TRBD2 (5 bases). Germline V lookup: CDR1 SGHDT, CDR2 YYEEEE. The CDR3 totals 14 residues. Trimming removed 5 bases at V and 0 bases at J, with 12 bases between. For the CDR3, the DNA is TGTGCCAGCAGGTTAACTGGGAGCTCCTACGAGCAGTACTTC. It encodes CASRLTGSSYEQYF.

V gene TRBV4-1 combines with J gene TRBJ1-1, with a tentative D call TRBD1 (6 bases). Deletions cut 1 base from V and 1 base from J, with 10 bases between. From germline, CDR1 is MGHRA and CDR2 YSYEKL. The CDR3 runs to 15 residues. In DNA form, the CDR3 reads TGCGCCAGCAGCCAAGTGGCAGGGGAGAACACTGAAGCTTTCTTT. It translates to CASSQVAGENTEAFF.

This chain connects TRBV7-2 to TRBJ1-5; a weak D match, TRBD1 (6 bases). The germline V gene has CDR1 SGHTA and CDR2 FQGNSA. The CDR3 spans 14 residues. V gave up 5 bases and J gave up 6 bases, with 14 bases separating them. As DNA, the CDR3 is TGTGCCAGCAGCCCGGTGGGGGGCACTCAGCCCCAGCATTTT. This codes for CASSPVGGTQPQHF.

The rearrangement links TRBV28 to TRBJ2-5, with D perhaps TRBD1 or TRBD2 (5 bases each). The CDR3 runs to 14 residues. V shed 7 bases and J shed 9 bases, with 21 bases lying between them. Looked up from germline, CDR1 is MDHEN and CDR2 is SYDVKM. CDR3 in DNA: TGTGCCAGCAATAAGGGACCCCCTATTTCGGCCCAGTACTTC. Translated, it gives CASNKGPPISAQYF.

This clone was recorded a few times. The J gene is TRBJ2-1, the V gene TRBV5-4; D unresolved. This CDR3 has 11 amino acids. Germline-derived CDR1 and CDR2 are SGHNT and YYREEE (reference sequence). Trimming stripped 0 bases from V and 6 bases from J, with 1 base between. In nucleotides, the CDR3 is TGTGCCAGCAGCTTGGGCAATGAGCAGTTCTTC. This translates into CASSLGNEQFF.

The rearrangement links TRBV4-1 to TRBJ1-4; D perhaps matches TRBD1 (6 bases). The germline V gene encodes CDR1 MGHRA and CDR2 YSYEKL. This CDR3 has 16 residues. V gave up 3 bases and J gave up 4 bases, with 15 bases separating them. The chain's CDR3 is CASSQPPGAFNEKLFF. The DNA for the CDR3 is TGCGCCAGCAGCCAGCCCCCGGGGGCGTTTAATGAAAAACTGTTTTTT.

This rearrangement joins TRBV4-3 to TRBJ2-3; D is uncertain. The CDR3 spans 14 residues. Germline V gene lookup returns CDR1 LGHNA and CDR2 YSLEER. Trimming shortened V by 6 bases and J by 2 bases, and 12 bases separated the two germline ends. CDR3: CASSVYGSTDTQYF. In DNA form, the CDR3 reads TGCGCCAGCAGTGTTTACGGGTCCACAGATACGCAGTATTTT.

The V and J genes are TRBV4-3 and TRBJ2-1; tentative D call: TRBD1 (6 bases). The V end was cut by 0 bases, the J end by 5 bases, with 11 bases between. This CDR3 region has 15 residues. Germline V gives CDR1 LGHNA, CDR2 YSLEER. The CDR3 region is CASSQEPDRHNEQFF. CDR3 sequence (DNA): TGCGCCAGCAGCCAAGAGCCCGACAGGCACAATGAGCAGTTCTTC.

The chain is built from TRBV10-3 and TRBJ1-5; D is perhaps TRBD1 (5 bases). CDR3 length: 17 residues. CDR1 ENHRY and CDR2 SYGVKD come from the germline V gene. V was cut by 5 bases and J by 5 bases, with 22 bases left in between. The CDR3 here is CAISLRGAAEGYQPQHF. In nucleotides, the CDR3 is TGTGCCATCAGTCTCCGAGGGGCGGCGGAGGGGTATCAGCCCCAGCATTTT.

This sequence joins TRBV5-1 and TRBJ1-5; D gene unclear. Germline V gene lookup returns CDR1 SGHRS and CDR2 YFSETQ. Deletions cut 0 bases from V and 3 bases from J, with 7 bases between. This CDR3 comprises 14 residues. CDR3 loop: CASSLGGSNQPQHF. The CDR3 nucleotides read TGCGCCAGCAGCTTGGGAGGGTCCAATCAGCCCCAGCATTTT.

V usage is TRBV15 and J usage is TRBJ2-1; D is uncertain. The V end lost 1 base, the J end lost 6 bases, and 7 bases lay between the germline ends. This CDR3 region has 13 residues. CDR1 and CDR2 from the germline V gene are LNHNV and YYDKDF (reference sequence). DNA of the CDR3: TGTGCCACCAGCAGAGCCCCAGTCAATGAGCAGTTCTTC. Translating it yields CATSRAPVNEQFF.

V gene TRBV18 combines with J gene TRBJ2-5; TRBD1 matches at 7 bases. Germline loops: CDR1 KGHSH, CDR2 LQKENI. The J segment lost 2 bases and the V segment lost 8 bases, leaving 5 bases of the junction unmatched. This CDR3 is built from 13 residues. CDR3 in amino acids: CASTGDRQETQYF. The CDR3 DNA follows: TGTGCCAGCACTGGGGACAGACAAGAGACCCAGTACTTC.

The rearrangement links TRBV24-1 to TRBJ2-3; TRBD2 agrees at 8 bases. Losses at the gene ends were 5 bases for V and 2 bases for J; bases not matched to a gene: 14. Looked up from germline, CDR1 is KGHDR and CDR2 is SFDVKD. The CDR3 length is 18 residues. In nucleotides, the CDR3 is TGTGCCACCAGTGCCTTCGGTGGGGCGGGAGGAATCACAGATACGCAGTATTTT. Amino acid sequence: CATSAFGGAGGITDTQYF.

The gene calls are TRBV5-4 and TRBJ1-4; TRBD1 is a possible D gene (5 bases). V lost 4 bases, J lost 7 bases, and 11 bases lay in between. This CDR3 is built from 13 residues. Germline CDR1 SGHNT, CDR2 YYREEE (reference sequence). CDR3 nucleotides: TGTGCCAGCAGCCCCCAAAGGGGTGAAAAACTGTTTTTT. This gives the protein CASSPQRGEKLFF.

This chain uses TRBV5-1 with TRBJ1-1, with a possible D match to TRBD1 (6 bases). V was pared by 3 bases and J by 6 bases, with 15 bases between. The V gene's germline CDR1 is SGHRS and CDR2 YFSETQ. The length of the CDR3 is 14 residues. CDR3 amino acids: CASSSRQGLAEAFF. In DNA form, the CDR3 reads TGCGCCAGCAGCTCGCGGCAGGGGTTGGCTGAAGCTTTCTTT. Using reference TRBV5-1 and TRBJ1-1 for the parts outside the CDR3, the full variable domain is KAGVTQTPRYLIKTRGQQVTLSCSPISGHRSVSWYQQTPGQGLQFLFEYFSETQRNKGNFPGRFSGRQFSNSRSEMNVSTLELGDSALYLCASSSRQGLAEAFFGQGTRLTVV.

This chain links TRBV6-5 with TRBJ1-4; tentatively, D is TRBD1 (5 bases). This CDR3 spans 14 amino acids. Germline V gene sequence: CDR1 MNHEY, CDR2 SVGAGI. V lost 7 bases and J 1 base, leaving 10 bases between the germline ends. The CDR3 loop is CASNMRGTNEKLFF. The DNA for the CDR3 is TGTGCCAGCAATATGAGGGGAACTAATGAAAAACTGTTTTTT.

The rearrangement uses TRBV5-1 and TRBJ1-3; D gene uncertain. V was trimmed by 2 bases and J by 4 bases, leaving 13 bases between them. Germline-derived CDR1 and CDR2 are SGHRS and YFSETQ. The CDR3 extends over 15 amino acids. The CDR3, as DNA: TGCGCCAGCAGCTTCTCCGGGGAGGGAGGAAACACCATATATTTT. This encodes CASSFSGEGGNTIYF.

The V gene is TRBV5-4, the J gene TRBJ2-5, with D tentatively TRBD1 (5 bases). V lost 2 bases and J lost 2, with 7 bases in between. This CDR3 is 13 amino acids long. Germline CDR1 reads SGHNT; CDR2 reads YYREEE (reference sequence). The CDR3 coding sequence is TGTGCCAGCAGCTTCAGGGCACAAGAGACCCAGTACTTC. This codes for CASSFRAQETQYF. The full variable domain, with the rest looked up from reference TRBV5-4 and TRBJ2-5, is ETGVTQSPTHLIKTRGQQVTLRCSSQSGHNTVSWYQQALGQGPQFIFQYYREEENGRGNFPPRFSGLQFPNYSSELNVNALELDDSALYLCASSFRAQETQYFGPGTRLLVL.

The genes are TRBV2 and TRBJ2-7; 7 bases match TRBD2. With V trimmed by 8 bases and J by 3 bases, 4 bases remained unmatched. From germline, CDR1 is SNHLY and CDR2 FYNNEI. The CDR3 spans 12 residues. CDR3 residues: CASLGLLYEQYV. The CDR3 DNA follows: TGTGCCAGCTTGGGACTACTCTACGAGCAGTACGTC.

V gene TRBV4-3 combines with J gene TRBJ1-2; D is unresolved. Deletions cut 0 bases from V and 5 bases from J, with 19 bases between. The CDR3 contains 17 residues. Germline V CDR1 and CDR2: LGHNA, YSLEER. The CDR3 DNA reads TGCGCCAGCAGCCAAGATCGTCTCTGGGCGGGCGGATATGGCTACACCTTC. Translation gives CASSQDRLWAGGYGYTF.

The chain employs TRBV6-6 and TRBJ1-2; D not certain. CDR3 size: 14 residues. Looked up from germline, CDR1 is MNHNY and CDR2 is SVGAGI (reference sequence). Trimming took 0 bases from V and 0 from J, leaving 5 bases between them. The CDR3 region is CASSYSEANYGYTF. For the CDR3, the DNA is TGTGCCAGCAGTTACTCTGAAGCTAACTATGGCTACACCTTC.

The chain carries TRBV29-1 and TRBJ2-1; 8 bases map to TRBD2. The CDR3 length is 13 residues. Germline V gene sequence: CDR1 SQVTM, CDR2 ANQGSEA. Trimming at V came to 4 bases and at J to 6 bases, leaving 5 bases not matched to a gene. Written as DNA, the CDR3 is TGCAGCGTTGGTAAAACTAGCGGCAATGAGCAGTTCTTC. Translated, it gives CSVGKTSGNEQFF.